This record concerns one TCR beta chain sequence. Germline V lookup: CDR1 SGHDT, CDR2 YYEEEE. V shed 2 bases, J shed 4 bases, and the junction held 15 bases outside the gene matches. This CDR3 has 19 residues. The entry originates in a study of blood T cell repertoires in COVID-19. Study-level information: Samples came from the United States, Italy and Spain, spanning acute and convalescent COVID-19. T cells, B-cell-depleted T cells, or PBMCs supplied cDNA or gDNA.

Study processing details: Amplifying reference gene primers gave estimates of nucleated cell counts. The protocol was immunoSEQ multiplex PCR, while the TCRdb copy is restricted to in-frame clones and leaves out a portion. V and J calls and clone size are given by that table; D and trimming were obtained from the DNA. The sample includes around 140,000 clones, approximately 89% of them seen just once. The sequenced material came from peripheral blood. This clonotype originated in a man aged 60-69 years with active or convalescent COVID-19. The chain couples TRBV5-6 to TRBJ2-6; 7 positions match TRBD1. The CDR3 sequence: CASSFHPGGITLGANVLTF. The CDR3 DNA sequence: TGTGCCAGCAGCTTTCACCCAGGGGGAATAACTCTGGGGGCCAACGTCCTGACTTTC.